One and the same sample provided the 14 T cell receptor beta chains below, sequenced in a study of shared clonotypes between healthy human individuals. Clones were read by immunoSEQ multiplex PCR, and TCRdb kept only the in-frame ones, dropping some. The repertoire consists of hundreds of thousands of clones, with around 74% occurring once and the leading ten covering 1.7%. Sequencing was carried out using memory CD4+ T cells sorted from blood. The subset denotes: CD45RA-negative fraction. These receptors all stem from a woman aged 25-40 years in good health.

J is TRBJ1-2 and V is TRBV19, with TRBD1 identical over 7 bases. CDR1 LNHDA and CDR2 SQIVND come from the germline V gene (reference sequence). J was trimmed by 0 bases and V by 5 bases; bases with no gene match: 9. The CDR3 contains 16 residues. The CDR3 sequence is CASSRVNRGANYGYTF. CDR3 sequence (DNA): TGTGCCAGTAGTCGGGTTAACAGGGGAGCTAACTATGGCTACACCTTC.

Here the CDR3 reads CASSFLAGGSYNEQFF. CDR3 coding DNA: TGTGCCAGCAGCTTTTTAGCAGGGGGGTCCTACAATGAGCAGTTCTTC. The chain employs TRBV11-2 and TRBJ2-1; D is perhaps TRBD1 (7 bases). Trimming cost V 3 bases and J 1 base, with 13 bases left between them. The CDR3 loop spans 16 amino acids. Germline CDR1 is SGHAT and CDR2 is FQNNGV.

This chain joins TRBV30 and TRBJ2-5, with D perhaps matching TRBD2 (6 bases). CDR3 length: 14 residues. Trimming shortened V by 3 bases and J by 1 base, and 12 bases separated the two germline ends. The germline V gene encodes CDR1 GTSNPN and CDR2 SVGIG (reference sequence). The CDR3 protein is CAWSGSGGQETQYF. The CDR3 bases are TGTGCCTGGAGCGGATCCGGGGGCCAAGAGACCCAGTACTTC.

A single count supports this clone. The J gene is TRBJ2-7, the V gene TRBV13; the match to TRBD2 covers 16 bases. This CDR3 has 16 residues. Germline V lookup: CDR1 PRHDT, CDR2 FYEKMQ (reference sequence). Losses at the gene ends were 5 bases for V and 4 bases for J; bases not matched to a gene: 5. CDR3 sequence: CASSQGTSGRDYEQYF. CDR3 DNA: TGTGCCAGCAGCCAGGGGACTAGCGGGAGGGATTACGAGCAGTACTTC. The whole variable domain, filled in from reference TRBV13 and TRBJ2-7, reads AAGVIQSPRHLIKEKRETATLKCYPIPRHDTVYWYQQGPGQDPQFLISFYEKMQSDKGSIPDRFSAQQFSDYHSELNMSSLELGDSALYFCASSQGTSGRDYEQYFGPGTRLTVT.

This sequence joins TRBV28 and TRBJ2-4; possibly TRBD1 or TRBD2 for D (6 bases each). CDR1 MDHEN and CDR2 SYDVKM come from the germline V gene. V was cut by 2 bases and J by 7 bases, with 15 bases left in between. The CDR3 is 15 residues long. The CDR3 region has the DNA TGTGCCAGCAGTTTAGAGGGCGGAGGGGGGAACATTCAGTACTTC. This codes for CASSLEGGGGNIQYF.

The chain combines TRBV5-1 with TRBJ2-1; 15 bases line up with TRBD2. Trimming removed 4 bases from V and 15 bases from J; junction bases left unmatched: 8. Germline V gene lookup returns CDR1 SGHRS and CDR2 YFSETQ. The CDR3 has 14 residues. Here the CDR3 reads CASSARGLAGGGFF. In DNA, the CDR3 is TGCGCCAGCAGCGCCCGGGGACTAGCGGGAGGAGGGTTCTTC.

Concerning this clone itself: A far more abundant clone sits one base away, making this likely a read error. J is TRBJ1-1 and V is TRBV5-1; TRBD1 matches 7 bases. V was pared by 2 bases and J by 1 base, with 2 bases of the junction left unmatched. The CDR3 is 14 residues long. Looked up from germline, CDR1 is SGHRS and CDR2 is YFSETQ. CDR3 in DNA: TGCGCCAGCAGCTTCCAGGGGGAGAACACTGAAGCTTTCTTT. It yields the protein CASSFQGENTEAFF.

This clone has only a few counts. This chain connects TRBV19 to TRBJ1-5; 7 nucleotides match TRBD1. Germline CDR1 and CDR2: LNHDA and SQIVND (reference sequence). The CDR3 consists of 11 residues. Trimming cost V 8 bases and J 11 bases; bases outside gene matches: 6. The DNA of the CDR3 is TGTGCCAGTCAATACAGGGGAGCCCAGCATTTT. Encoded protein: CASQYRGAQHF.

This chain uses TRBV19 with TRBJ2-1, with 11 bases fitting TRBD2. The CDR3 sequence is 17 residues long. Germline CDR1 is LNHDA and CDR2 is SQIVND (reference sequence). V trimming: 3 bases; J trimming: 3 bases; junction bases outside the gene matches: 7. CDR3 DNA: TGTGCCAGTAGTATTAGCGGGAGGGCCGAGGGCTACAATGAGCAGTTCTTC. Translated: CASSISGRAEGYNEQFF.

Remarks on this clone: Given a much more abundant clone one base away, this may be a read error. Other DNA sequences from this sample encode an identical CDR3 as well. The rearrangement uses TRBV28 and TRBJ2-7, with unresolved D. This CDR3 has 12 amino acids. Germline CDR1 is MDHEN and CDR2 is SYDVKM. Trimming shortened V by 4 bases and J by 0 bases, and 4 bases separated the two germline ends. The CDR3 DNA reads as TGTGCCAGCAGTTCCACCTCCTACGAGCAGTACTTC. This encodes CASSSTSYEQYF.

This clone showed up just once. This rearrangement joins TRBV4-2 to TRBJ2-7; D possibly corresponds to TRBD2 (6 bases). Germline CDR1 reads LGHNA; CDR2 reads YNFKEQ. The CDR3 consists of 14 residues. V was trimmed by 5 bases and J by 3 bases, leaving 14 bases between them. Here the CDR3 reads CASSARDLRYEQYF. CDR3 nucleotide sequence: TGTGCCAGCAGCGCCCGGGACTTACGCTACGAGCAGTACTTC.

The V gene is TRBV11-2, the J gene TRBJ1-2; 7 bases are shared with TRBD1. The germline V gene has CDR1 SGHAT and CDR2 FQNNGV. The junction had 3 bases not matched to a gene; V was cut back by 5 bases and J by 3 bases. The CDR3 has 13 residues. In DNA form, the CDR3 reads TGTGCCAGCAGCCCGCAGGGGGACTATGGCTACACCTTC. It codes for CASSPQGDYGYTF.

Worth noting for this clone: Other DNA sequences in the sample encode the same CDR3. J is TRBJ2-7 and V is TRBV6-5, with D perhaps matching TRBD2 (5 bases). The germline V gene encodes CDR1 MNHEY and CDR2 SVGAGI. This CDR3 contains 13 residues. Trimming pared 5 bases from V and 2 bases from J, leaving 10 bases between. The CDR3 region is CASSPRGTYEQYF. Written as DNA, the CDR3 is TGTGCCAGCAGTCCCCGGGGAACCTACGAGCAGTACTTC.

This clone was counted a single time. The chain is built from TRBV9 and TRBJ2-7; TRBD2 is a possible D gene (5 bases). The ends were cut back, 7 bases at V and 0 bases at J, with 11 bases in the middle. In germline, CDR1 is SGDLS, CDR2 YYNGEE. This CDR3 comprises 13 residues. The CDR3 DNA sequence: TGTGCCAGCTCCCCTGGGAGCTCCTACGAGCAGTACTTC. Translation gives CASSPGSSYEQYF.